What follows are 6 T cell receptor beta chains derived from one specimen sequenced in a study of blood T cell repertoires in COVID-19. Produced via immunoSEQ multiplex PCR; TCRdb's table is partial and in-frame only. Here the sample spans some 240,000 clones, more than 65% being singletons. Material: PBMCs or T cells enriched from blood (not recorded which). These receptors were obtained from a man aged 45-65 years who had recovered from COVID-19.

Written as DNA, the CDR3 is TGTGCCAGTAGTCCACAGAGCAATCAGCCCCAGCATTTT. It translates to CASSPQSNQPQHF. The V gene is TRBV19, the J gene TRBJ1-5, with D hard to call. Trimming stripped 5 bases from V and 1 base from J, with 6 bases between. Germline V gene lookup returns CDR1 LNHDA and CDR2 SQIVND (reference sequence). This CDR3 spans 13 amino acids.

V usage is TRBV12-3 or TRBV12-4 and J usage is TRBJ2-7; D uncertain. The ends were cut back, 3 bases at V and 3 bases at J, with 9 bases in the middle. The CDR3 is made up of 13 amino acids. CDR3 DNA sequence: TGTGCCAGCAGTTTCAGTACAGTCTACGAGCAGTACTTC. It is translated as CASSFSTVYEQYF.

V and J are TRBV7-2 and TRBJ2-2; 8 bases are shared with TRBD2. The V and J ends lost 4 bases and 5 bases, in that order; junction bases with no gene match: 6. The CDR3 runs 15 residues. Germline lookup yields CDR1 SGHTA and CDR2 FQGNSA. The CDR3 DNA reads as TGTGCCAGCAGCTCCCGGGGGGGTAGGACCGGGGAGCTGTTTTTT. Encoded protein: CASSSRGGRTGELFF.

At least ten counts were recorded for this clone. This chain joins TRBV12-3 or TRBV12-4 and TRBJ1-1; no clear D. Trimming removed 7 bases at V and 5 bases at J, with 8 bases between. CDR3 size: 11 residues. DNA of the CDR3: TGTGCCAGCACCCTTCTGACTGAAGCTTTCTTT. This sequence encodes CASTLLTEAFF.

The CDR3 sequence is CASSQVAGPYNEQFF. In DNA form, the CDR3 reads TGTGCCAGCAGCCAAGTAGCGGGTCCCTACAATGAGCAGTTCTTC. The chain employs TRBV4-2 and TRBJ2-1; TRBD2 agrees at 7 bases. Germline lookup yields CDR1 LGHNA and CDR2 YNFKEQ. V gave up 1 base and J gave up 2 bases; unmatched junction bases: 2. The CDR3 sequence is 15 residues long.

V and J are TRBV6-5 and TRBJ2-5; D uncertain. The germline V gene has CDR1 MNHEY and CDR2 SVGAGI. Trimming pared 5 bases from V and 5 bases from J, leaving 6 bases between. CDR3 length: 11 residues. DNA of the CDR3: TGTGCCAGCAGTCCCCGGGAGACCCAGTACTTC. Translating it yields CASSPRETQYF.